This entry describes one T cell receptor (beta chain). Its antigen is not known. This specimen comes from a study of blood T cells in healthy people across ages. Study summary: About one barcoded beta molecule per two T cells came from capture by template switching.

Combining a sample-barcoded 5' primer with a J-beta primer mix, a second PCR ran for 7 to 11 cycles. TCRdb redid the calling of the 5' RACE reads with MiXCR, one entry per CDR3 protein. The table has about 570,000 distinct CDR3 sequences, about 27% seen once. Study-level points and caveats: Per million T cells, TCR beta diversity dropped roughly linearly as age increased. Any changes in expanded clonotypes were possibly confounded, as donor CMV status remained unknown.

V was pared by 6 bases and J by 7 bases, with 7 bases of the junction left unmatched. The V gene's germline CDR1 is SQVTM and CDR2 ANQGSEA. This CDR3 is built from 13 residues. These same records also appear under a second study, on T cells of mothers and their children.

This chain joins TRBV29-1 and TRBJ1-4, with 8 bases that match TRBD1. Sequenced input: blood. This receptor was taken from a boy younger than 10 in good health. The DNA for the CDR3 is TGCAGCGTCCAGGGGGCACAGCTTGAAAAACTGTTTTTT. This translates into CSVQGAQLEKLFF. Drawing the rest from reference TRBV29-1 and TRBJ1-4, the complete variable domain is SAVISQKPSRDICQRGTSLTIQCQVDSQVTMMFWYRQQPGQSLTLIATANQGSEATYESGFVIDKFPISRPNLTFSTLTVSNMSPEDSSIYLCSVQGAQLEKLFFGSGTQLSVL.